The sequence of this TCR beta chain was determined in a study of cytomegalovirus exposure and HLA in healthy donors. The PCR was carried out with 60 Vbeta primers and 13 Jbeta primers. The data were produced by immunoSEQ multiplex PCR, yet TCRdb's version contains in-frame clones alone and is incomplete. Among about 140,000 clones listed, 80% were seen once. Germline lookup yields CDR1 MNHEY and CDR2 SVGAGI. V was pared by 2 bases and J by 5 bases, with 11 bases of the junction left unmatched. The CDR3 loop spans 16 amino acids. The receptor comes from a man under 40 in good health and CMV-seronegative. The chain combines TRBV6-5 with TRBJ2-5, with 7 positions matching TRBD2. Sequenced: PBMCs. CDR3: CASSYVPGLTEETQYF. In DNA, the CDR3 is TGTGCCAGCAGTTACGTCCCGGGACTAACGGAGGAGACCCAGTACTTC.